A single sample is the source of the 28 T cell receptor beta chains below, sequenced in a study of naive and memory T cell subsets. Four PCR rounds used nested alpha and beta constant region primers plus the SP2 primer. TCRdb analysed the 5' RACE reads with MiXCR anew, one entry per CDR3 protein. The profile shows roughly 48,000 distinct CDR3 sequences, around 5% of them singletons. A UMI-containing oligonucleotide was joined by 3' ligation to the TCR cDNA template. The receptors were gathered from a female donor in good health.

The table lists this clonotype with many counts. The CDR3 bases are TGTGCCAGCAGTTACTCGACTCAGGGTCCTGGGGCCAACGTCCTGACTTTC. It encodes CASSYSTQGPGANVLTF. The chain has TRBV6-5 and TRBJ2-6, with D perhaps TRBD1 (5 bases). This CDR3 is 17 amino acids long. Germline assignment: CDR1 MNHEY and CDR2 SVGAGI. The V gene lost 0 bases and the J gene lost 2 bases, with 11 bases spanning the gap.

This clonotype appeared a few times. CDR3 residues: CASSQDSPLIEQYF. The CDR3 nucleotides are TGCGCCAGCAGCCAGGACAGTCCGTTGATTGAGCAGTACTTC. This chain connects TRBV5-1 to TRBJ2-7; perhaps TRBD1 as D (6 bases). Germline V CDR1 and CDR2: SGHRS, YFSETQ. V gave up 4 bases and J gave up 7 bases, with 18 bases separating them. The CDR3 is 14 residues long. Using reference TRBV5-1 and TRBJ2-7 for the parts outside the CDR3, the full variable domain is KAGVTQTPRYLIKTRGQQVTLSCSPISGHRSVSWYQQTPGQGLQFLFEYFSETQRNKGNFPGRFSGRQFSNSRSEMNVSTLELGDSALYLCASSQDSPLIEQYFGPGTRLTVT.

In this sample, this clonotype turned up many times. This chain joins TRBV18 and TRBJ1-1, with TRBD1 as a possible D gene (5 bases). This CDR3 spans 14 amino acids. V gave up 0 bases and J gave up 1 base, with 6 bases separating them. In germline, CDR1 is KGHSH, CDR2 LQKENI. The chain's CDR3 is CASSPPQANTEAFF. The CDR3 DNA reads as TGTGCCAGCTCACCACCACAGGCGAACACTGAAGCTTTCTTT.

The table lists this clonotype with many counts. The gene calls are TRBV5-1 and TRBJ2-7, with 8 bases identical to TRBD2. Germline CDR1 is SGHRS and CDR2 is YFSETQ. This CDR3 comprises 14 residues. J lost 8 bases, V lost 1 base, and 8 bases had no gene match. The CDR3 nucleotides are TGCGCCAGCAGCTTGCAAACGGGAGGGCCACAGCAGTACTTC. Translation: CASSLQTGGPQQYF.

This clonotype has just a few counts. The chain is built from TRBV10-1 and TRBJ2-2, with D perhaps matching TRBD2 (6 bases). This CDR3 region has 14 residues. Per germline, CDR1 WNHNN and CDR2 SYGVQD (reference sequence). V was cut by 6 bases and J by 2 bases, with 10 bases left in between. CDR3 DNA: TGCGCCAGCAGCCGGGACTCAAACACCGGGGAGCTGTTTTTT. Translating gives CASSRDSNTGELFF.

This clonotype was counted between two and nine times. The rearrangement links TRBV6-6 to TRBJ1-5, with D possibly being TRBD1 (5 bases). Trimming stripped 10 bases from V and 7 bases from J, with 14 bases between. The length of the CDR3 is 12 residues. The V gene's germline CDR1 is MNHNY and CDR2 SVGAGI (reference sequence). The CDR3 reads CAIQGSGQPQHF. CDR3 bases: TGTGCCATCCAGGGTTCCGGACAGCCCCAGCATTTT.

This clonotype was counted many times. CDR3 DNA: TGCAGTGCTAGTGGAGGAGATACGCAGTATTTT. This translates into CSASGGDTQYF. The genes are TRBV20-1 and TRBJ2-3; possible D gene TRBD2, 5 bases. Trimming pared 3 bases from V and 5 bases from J, leaving 6 bases between. The CDR3 has 11 residues. Per the germline V gene, CDR1 is DFQATT and CDR2 is SNEGSKA (reference sequence).

This clonotype was detected only a few times. This chain uses TRBV4-1 with TRBJ1-1, with a weak D call TRBD1 (6 bases). This CDR3 has 17 residues. Per the germline V gene, CDR1 is MGHRA and CDR2 is YSYEKL. V lost 1 base, J lost 2 bases, and 17 bases lay in between. The CDR3 reads CASSQGKSGALNTEAFF. DNA for the CDR3: TGCGCCAGCAGCCAAGGGAAATCAGGGGCGTTAAACACTGAAGCTTTCTTT.

In its sample, this clonotype was seen many times. This chain uses TRBV3-1 with TRBJ2-3, with 9 bases identical to TRBD1. The CDR3 has 15 residues. The junction had 4 bases not matched to a gene; V was cut back by 1 base and J by 5 bases. CDR1 and CDR2 from the germline V gene are LGHDT and YNNKEL (reference sequence). The CDR3 DNA follows: TGTGCCAGCAGCCAAGGGGACAGGGTTATAGATACGCAGTATTTT. This translates into CASSQGDRVIDTQYF.

In this sample, this clonotype turned up many times. The J gene is TRBJ2-7, the V gene TRBV13; no clear D gene. Trimming took off 2 bases at V and 3 bases at J, with 11 bases between the two ends. Germline V gene sequence: CDR1 PRHDT, CDR2 FYEKMQ (reference sequence). The CDR3 consists of 14 residues. The CDR3: CASSLKLKDYEQYF. The CDR3 nucleotides read TGTGCCAGCAGCTTAAAACTAAAGGACTACGAGCAGTACTTC. Full variable domain (remainder filled in from reference TRBV13 and TRBJ2-7): AAGVIQSPRHLIKEKRETATLKCYPIPRHDTVYWYQQGPGQDPQFLISFYEKMQSDKGSIPDRFSAQQFSDYHSELNMSSLELGDSALYFCASSLKLKDYEQYFGPGTRLTVT.

In the case of this clonotype: A read error may be the cause here, since a much bigger clone is one base away. DNA for the CDR3: TGTGCCAGCAGCCAAGATCCCCCAGACGCGACAGGCGGCTATGGCGACACCTTC. Translating it yields CASSQDPPDATGGYGDTF. The V call is TRBV4-2, the J call TRBJ1-2; perhaps TRBD1 as D (6 bases). CDR3 size: 18 residues. CDR1 and CDR2 from the germline V gene are LGHNA and YNFKEQ.

The sample holds many counts of this clonotype. The chain recombines TRBV13 with TRBJ2-7; D tentatively fits TRBD1 or TRBD2 (5 bases each). V lost 5 bases, J lost 4 bases, and 21 bases lay in between. CDR3 length: 16 residues. The germline V gene has CDR1 PRHDT and CDR2 FYEKMQ (reference sequence). This CDR3 reads CASSTHPGRERYEQYF. The CDR3 coding sequence is TGTGCCAGCAGCACGCACCCGGGACGGGAAAGGTACGAGCAGTACTTC.

At least ten counts were recorded for this clonotype. This sequence joins TRBV25-1 and TRBJ1-4; D is undetermined. Per germline, CDR1 MGHDK and CDR2 SYGVNS. The CDR3 has 12 residues. The CDR3 loop reads CASGLKIEKLFF. The CDR3 DNA sequence: TGTGCAAGCGGGCTTAAGATTGAAAAACTGTTTTTT.

This clonotype was seen ten or more times. The chain employs TRBV6-5 and TRBJ2-7; D is ambiguous. The CDR3 length is 16 residues. V gave up 0 bases and J gave up 3 bases, with 15 bases separating them. Germline assignment: CDR1 MNHEY and CDR2 SVGAGI. The CDR3 sequence is CASSYSELSINYEQYF. As DNA, the CDR3 is TGTGCCAGCAGTTACTCGGAGCTGAGCATCAACTACGAGCAGTACTTC.

The chain links TRBV7-8 to TRBJ1-2, with D hard to call. Germline V gives CDR1 SGHVS, CDR2 FQNEAQ. The CDR3 is made up of 14 amino acids. V was clipped by 2 bases and J by 4 bases, with 11 bases between them. CDR3 protein: CASSLKGTTYGYTF. The CDR3 DNA is TGTGCCAGCAGCTTAAAGGGTACCACCTATGGCTACACCTTC.

This clonotype has only a few counts. The rearrangement uses TRBV20-1 and TRBJ2-3; D tentatively fits TRBD1 or TRBD2 (5 bases each). CDR3 length: 14 amino acids. With 3 bases removed from V and 0 bases from J, the gap between germline ends came to 10 bases. CDR1 DFQATT and CDR2 SNEGSKA come from the germline V gene (reference sequence). The DNA of the CDR3 is TGCAGTGCTAGCCGGGACCTCAGCACAGATACGCAGTATTTT. Its protein product is CSASRDLSTDTQYF.

The genes are TRBV6-2 or TRBV6-3 and TRBJ2-7, with TRBD2 matching over 7 bases. Germline V gives CDR1 MNHEY, CDR2 SVGEGT. The CDR3 runs 14 residues. Germline trimming cut 2 bases from V and 3 bases from J; bases unmatched to any gene: 4. CDR3 nucleotides: TGTGCCAGCAGTTACAGGTCTAGCGGCTACGAGCAGTACTTC. It is translated as CASSYRSSGYEQYF.

This clonotype was recorded at least ten times. The rearrangement uses TRBV18 and TRBJ2-2, with D perhaps matching TRBD1 (6 bases). Trimming shortened V by 3 bases and J by 1 base, and 12 bases separated the two germline ends. The CDR3 runs 16 residues. Germline V gives CDR1 KGHSH, CDR2 LQKENI. The CDR3 loop is CASSPPRGRNTGELFF. The CDR3 DNA reads as TGTGCCAGCTCACCGCCCAGGGGTAGGAACACCGGGGAGCTGTTTTTT.

This clonotype was observed at least ten times. One end of the junction varies from germline; a read error may be responsible. The chain recombines TRBV9 with TRBJ1-1, with 10 nucleotides matching TRBD1. Looked up from germline, CDR1 is SGDLS and CDR2 is YYNGEE. This CDR3 contains 16 residues. CDR3 in amino acids: CASSGRTGGLKTEAFF. The CDR3 DNA reads as TGTGCCAGCAGCGGCCGGACAGGGGGTTTGAAAACTGAAGCTTTCTTT. Combining the CDR3 with reference TRBV9 and TRBJ1-1 gives the whole variable domain DSGVTQTPKHLITATGQRVTLRCSPRSGDLSVYWYQQSLDQGLQFLIQYYNGEERAKGNILERFSAQQFPDLHSELNLSSLELGDSALYFCASSGRTGGLKTEAFFGQGTRLTVV.

Ten or more counts support this clonotype. The genes are TRBV5-1 and TRBJ1-2, with 8 bases lining up with TRBD1. The V and J ends lost 4 bases and 4 bases, in that order; junction bases with no gene match: 12. The germline V gene encodes CDR1 SGHRS and CDR2 YFSETQ. The CDR3 totals 16 residues. The CDR3 here is CASSPMTGESGYGYTF. The CDR3 nucleotides read TGCGCCAGCAGCCCGATGACAGGGGAGAGCGGCTATGGCTACACCTTC. Together with reference TRBV5-1 and TRBJ1-2, the CDR3 gives the full variable domain: KAGVTQTPRYLIKTRGQQVTLSCSPISGHRSVSWYQQTPGQGLQFLFEYFSETQRNKGNFPGRFSGRQFSNSRSEMNVSTLELGDSALYLCASSPMTGESGYGYTFGSGTRLTVV.

This clonotype was found many times. Mismatch with germline at one junction end may stem from a read error. This chain connects TRBV28 to TRBJ2-4; 11 bases fit TRBD1. Germline loops: CDR1 MDHEN, CDR2 SYDVKM. CDR3 length: 13 amino acids. DNA for the CDR3: TGTGCCAGCAGTTTGCTAACCCGGGACAGGGGGAACTTC. Translated: CASSLLTRDRGNF. The variable domain in full, completed from reference TRBV28 and TRBJ2-4, reads DVKVTQSSRYLVKRTGEKVFLECVQDMDHENMFWYRQDPGLGLRLIYFSYDVKMKEKGDIPEGYSVSREKKERFSLILESASTNQTSMYLCASSLLTRDRGNFGAGTRLSVL.

At least ten counts were recorded for this clonotype. V usage is TRBV28 and J usage is TRBJ1-2; a weak D match, TRBD1 (6 bases). With 3 bases removed from V and 2 bases from J, the gap between germline ends came to 16 bases. CDR1 and CDR2 (germline): MDHEN, SYDVKM. The length of the CDR3 is 16 residues. The CDR3 reads CASSLTSTGGNYGYTF. The DNA for the CDR3 is TGTGCCAGCAGTTTGACCTCGACAGGAGGAAACTATGGCTACACCTTC.

This clonotype was detected a few times. The rearrangement links TRBV18 to TRBJ1-1; the match to TRBD1 covers 9 bases. V was pared by 4 bases and J by 2 bases, with 2 bases of the junction left unmatched. This CDR3 region has 14 residues. Per the germline V gene, CDR1 is KGHSH and CDR2 is LQKENI. The DNA of the CDR3 is TGTGCCAGCTCACAGGACAGGGGTAACACTGAAGCTTTCTTT. Its translation is CASSQDRGNTEAFF.

Ten or more counts support this clonotype. The rearrangement links TRBV6-6 to TRBJ1-3, with a weak D call TRBD1 (6 bases). Germline V gives CDR1 MNHNY, CDR2 SVGAGI (reference sequence). Between the trimmed V and J ends, which lost 4 bases and 2 bases, there was a span of 15 bases. This CDR3 has 16 residues. The CDR3 here is CASSWIAGATGNTIYF. CDR3 coding DNA: TGTGCCAGCAGTTGGATTGCGGGGGCTACTGGAAACACCATATATTTT.

This rearrangement joins TRBV7-2 to TRBJ2-5; 9 bases agree with TRBD2. CDR3 length: 14 residues. Unmatched junction bases numbered 5, after V lost 5 bases and J lost 4 bases. The germline CDR1 and CDR2 sequences are SGHTA and FQGNSA. CDR3 residues: CASSGGRARETQYF. CDR3 DNA sequence: TGTGCCAGCAGCGGCGGGAGGGCCCGAGAGACCCAGTACTTC.

This clonotype was detected only a few times. The chain recombines TRBV7-9 with TRBJ2-6; 12 bases line up with TRBD1. V lost 2 bases, J lost 0 bases, and 2 bases stayed unmatched. The CDR3 totals 18 residues. Germline V gene sequence: CDR1 SEHNR, CDR2 FQNEAQ (reference sequence). The CDR3 here is CASSLPGQGASGANVLTF. CDR3 coding DNA: TGTGCCAGCAGCTTACCGGGACAGGGGGCCTCTGGGGCCAACGTCCTGACTTTC.

This clonotype was recorded many times. This chain connects TRBV10-3 to TRBJ1-1; D may be TRBD1 (5 bases). The CDR3 runs to 15 residues. Germline lookup yields CDR1 ENHRY and CDR2 SYGVKD. V lost 0 bases and J 7 bases, leaving 15 bases between the germline ends. The CDR3 DNA sequence: TGTGCCATCAGTGAGTCTTTGAGGGAAAGGGGTGAAGCTTTCTTT. This sequence encodes CAISESLRERGEAFF.

This clonotype has at least ten counts. The genes are TRBV6-1 and TRBJ2-7; possible D gene TRBD1, 6 bases. Looked up from germline, CDR1 is MNHNS and CDR2 is SASEGT. With 6 bases removed from V and 4 bases from J, the gap between germline ends came to 10 bases. The CDR3 covers 12 residues. The CDR3 region has the DNA TGTGCCAGCAGCCTGACAGGTTACGAGCAGTACTTC. Its translation: CASSLTGYEQYF.